One sample yielded the 16 T cell receptor beta chains listed below, sequenced in a study of cytomegalovirus exposure and HLA in healthy donors. The PCR made use of 60 Vbeta and 13 Jbeta primers. Sequenced by immunoSEQ multiplex PCR; TCRdb stores in-frame clones only, minus some. The data include roughly 200,000 clones; the top ten clones carry about 6.5%. Sequencing was done on a sample of PBMCs. The receptors were sampled from a man aged 25 to 40 in good health and CMV-seronegative.

V usage is TRBV27 and J usage is TRBJ2-3, with a tentative D call TRBD1 (6 bases). The germline V and J ends were trimmed by 6 bases and 3 bases, with 10 bases remaining between them. The CDR3 runs to 13 residues. CDR1 is MNHEY and CDR2 is SMNVEV in the germline V gene (reference sequence). The CDR3: CASSPGQTDTQYF. DNA of the CDR3: TGTGCCAGCAGCCCCGGACAGACAGATACGCAGTATTTT.

Written as DNA, the CDR3 is TGTGCCCTCAGGCAGGGCTCTGGGGCCAACGTCCTGACTTTC. Its protein product is CALRQGSGANVLTF. The chain employs TRBV15 and TRBJ2-6; D is possibly TRBD1 (5 bases). Germline V lookup: CDR1 LNHNV, CDR2 YYDKDF (reference sequence). V was cut by 11 bases and J by 0 bases, with 11 bases left in between. The CDR3 runs 14 residues.

The chain is built from TRBV6-4 and TRBJ2-1; 9 bases are shared with TRBD2. V dropped 5 bases and J dropped 5; count of bases not matched to a gene: 4. The CDR3 length is 14 residues. Germline CDR1 is MRHNA and CDR2 is SNTAGT. DNA for the CDR3: TGTGCCAGCAGTTATAGCGGGGGAAACAATGAGCAGTTCTTC. As protein: CASSYSGGNNEQFF.

The J gene is TRBJ2-2, the V gene TRBV6-1; D call uncertain. The CDR3 runs 13 residues. The V gene lost 6 bases and the J gene lost 6 bases, with 11 bases spanning the gap. Germline loops: CDR1 MNHNS, CDR2 SASEGT. Here the CDR3 reads CASSPFGPGELFF. The CDR3 coding sequence is TGTGCCAGCAGCCCATTCGGTCCCGGGGAGCTGTTTTTT.

J is TRBJ2-1 and V is TRBV9; a possible D gene is TRBD1 (6 bases). The CDR3 runs to 17 residues. Germline V gene sequence: CDR1 SGDLS, CDR2 YYNGEE. The V end was cut by 3 bases, the J end by 2 bases, with 18 bases between. The CDR3 DNA reads as TGTGCCAGCAGCGAAACCCAGGGGCCCCCGACCTACAATGAGCAGTTCTTC. The encoded protein is CASSETQGPPTYNEQFF.

The CDR3 loop is CSVPGASGGGTDTQYF. The DNA for the CDR3 is TGCAGCGTCCCAGGTGCTAGCGGGGGCGGGACAGATACGCAGTATTTT. The chain carries TRBV29-1 and TRBJ2-3; 10 bases fit TRBD2. Trimming at V came to 6 bases and at J to 3 bases, leaving 12 bases not matched to a gene. Germline loops: CDR1 SQVTM, CDR2 ANQGSEA. This CDR3 has 16 amino acids.

In DNA form, the CDR3 reads TGTGCCAGCAGTTTAGGGGGCAGTCGTGAGAATGAGCAGTTCTTC. Protein: CASSLGGSRENEQFF. This chain uses TRBV28 with TRBJ2-1, with D tentatively TRBD1 (6 bases). The CDR3 contains 15 residues. From germline, CDR1 is MDHEN and CDR2 SYDVKM. Deletions cut 2 bases from V and 7 bases from J, with 15 bases between.

The chain links TRBV4-3 to TRBJ1-2, with unresolved D. V gave up 0 bases and J gave up 8 bases, with 16 bases separating them. This CDR3 spans 15 amino acids. Germline loops: CDR1 LGHNA, CDR2 YSLEER. The DNA for the CDR3 is TGCGCCAGCAGCCAAGATCGCAGAGGGCCCAGCGGCTACACCTTC. Translated, it gives CASSQDRRGPSGYTF.

The rearrangement uses TRBV28 and TRBJ1-2; TRBD1 matches 8 bases. V was clipped by 4 bases and J by 4 bases; unmatched bases: 5. Germline V lookup: CDR1 MDHEN, CDR2 SYDVKM. This CDR3 spans 14 amino acids. Here the CDR3 reads CASSYRQGTYGYTF. DNA for the CDR3: TGTGCCAGCAGTTACAGACAGGGGACCTATGGCTACACCTTC.

The chain uses TRBV11-3 and TRBJ2-5, with D perhaps matching TRBD2 (6 bases). Trimming pared 5 bases from V and 5 bases from J, leaving 15 bases between. Germline V gives CDR1 SGHNT, CDR2 YENEEA. The CDR3 is 14 residues long. This CDR3 is CASSQTRGGETQYF. The CDR3 DNA sequence: TGTGCCAGCAGCCAAACGCGGGGCGGGGAGACCCAGTACTTC.

J is TRBJ1-1 and V is TRBV7-2; 8 bases line up with TRBD1. The trim removed 2 bases at V and 0 bases at J, leaving 5 bases unmatched. The CDR3 runs to 16 residues. Germline V gives CDR1 SGHTA, CDR2 FQGNSA. CDR3 DNA: TGTGCCAGCAGCTTACAGGGGGCAGGGATGAACACTGAAGCTTTCTTT. Its protein is CASSLQGAGMNTEAFF. The full variable domain, with the rest looked up from reference TRBV7-2 and TRBJ1-1, is GAGVSQSPSNKVTEKGKDVELRCDPISGHTALYWYRQSLGQGLEFLIYFQGNSAPDKSGLPSDRFSAERTGGSVSTLTIQRTQQEDSAVYLCASSLQGAGMNTEAFFGQGTRLTVV.

The chain recombines TRBV23-1 with TRBJ2-7; TRBD1 agrees at 11 bases. TRBV23-1 belongs to the ORF category, with a function that is uncertain. The length of the CDR3 is 17 residues. V shed 3 bases, J shed 7 bases, and the junction held 14 bases outside the gene matches. CDR3 in amino acids: CASSHFPRTGGSREQYF. CDR3 DNA: TGCGCCAGCAGTCATTTTCCCCGGACAGGGGGCTCGAGGGAGCAGTACTTC.

Here the CDR3 reads CASSLWRYLTDTQYF. The CDR3 DNA sequence: TGTGCCAGCAGCTTGTGGCGGTATCTCACAGATACGCAGTATTTT. The gene calls are TRBV5-6 and TRBJ2-3; D not resolved. CDR1 is SGHDT, CDR2 YYEEEE, per germline. This CDR3 has 15 residues. The V end lost 1 base, the J end lost 2 bases, and 11 bases lay between the germline ends.

V gene TRBV6-6 combines with J gene TRBJ1-2; no reliable D call. Trimming left V 0 bases short and J 0 bases short, with 11 bases between. The germline CDR1 and CDR2 sequences are MNHNY and SVGAGI (reference sequence). CDR3 length equals 16 residues. CDR3 coding DNA: TGTGCCAGCAGTTACTCGACTCCTACCACTAACTATGGCTACACCTTC. It translates to CASSYSTPTTNYGYTF.

The chain joins TRBV11-1 to TRBJ1-1; D might be TRBD1 (5 bases). Trimming took off 5 bases at V and 0 bases at J, with 16 bases between the two ends. CDR3 length equals 16 residues. Germline V lookup: CDR1 SGHAT, CDR2 FQDESV (reference sequence). In nucleotides, the CDR3 is TGTGCCAGCAGCACCATGACAGCATCCTTGAACACTGAAGCTTTCTTT. Amino acid sequence: CASSTMTASLNTEAFF.

The genes are TRBV30 and TRBJ2-7; D is unresolved. This CDR3 contains 12 residues. Trimming stripped 8 bases from V and 4 bases from J, with 15 bases between. CDR1 GTSNPN and CDR2 SVGIG come from the germline V gene (reference sequence). The CDR3 DNA sequence: TGTGCCCTAGGTGGGTCGTGGTACGAGCAGTACTTC. Translated, it gives CALGGSWYEQYF.